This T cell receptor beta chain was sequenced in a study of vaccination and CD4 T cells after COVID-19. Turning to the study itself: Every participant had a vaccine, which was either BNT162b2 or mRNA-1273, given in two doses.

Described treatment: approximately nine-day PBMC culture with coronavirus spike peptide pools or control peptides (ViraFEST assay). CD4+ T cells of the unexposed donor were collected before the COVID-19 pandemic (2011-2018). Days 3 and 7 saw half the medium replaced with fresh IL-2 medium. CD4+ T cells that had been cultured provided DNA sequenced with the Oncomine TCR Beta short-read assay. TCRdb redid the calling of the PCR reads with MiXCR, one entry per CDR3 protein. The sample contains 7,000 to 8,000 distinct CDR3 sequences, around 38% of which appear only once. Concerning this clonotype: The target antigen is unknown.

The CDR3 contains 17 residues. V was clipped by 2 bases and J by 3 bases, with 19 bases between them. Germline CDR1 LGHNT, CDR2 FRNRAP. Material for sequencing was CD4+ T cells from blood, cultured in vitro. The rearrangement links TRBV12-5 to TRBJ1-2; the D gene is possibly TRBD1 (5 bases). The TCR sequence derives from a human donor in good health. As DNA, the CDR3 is TGTGCTAGTGGTTTGCTAACAGGCCCAGGGCCCTACTATGGCTACACCTTC. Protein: CASGLLTGPGPYYGYTF. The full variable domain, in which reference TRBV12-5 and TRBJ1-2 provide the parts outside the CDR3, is DARVTQTPRHKVTEMGQEVTMRCQPILGHNTVFWYRQTMMQGLELLAYFRNRAPLDDSGMPKDRFSAEMPDATLATLKIQPSEPRDSAVYFCASGLLTGPGPYYGYTFGSGTRLTVV.